The 3 T cell receptor beta chains below come from one sample, sequenced in a study of blood T cell repertoires in COVID-19. The table came from immunoSEQ multiplex PCR; TCRdb's copy has only in-frame clones and leaves some out. In the table there are 400,000 or so clones, roughly 89% of which are singletons. Specimen: peripheral blood. These receptors came from a man younger than 35 with COVID-19, enrolled during active disease.

The chain recombines TRBV7-2 with TRBJ2-1; no reliable D call. CDR1 is SGHTA and CDR2 is FQGNSA in the germline V gene. The CDR3 extends over 13 amino acids. V was shortened by 5 bases and J by 5 bases, with 10 bases between the two germline ends. The CDR3 region is CASSAYIHNEQFF. CDR3 bases: TGTGCCAGCAGCGCCTATATCCACAATGAGCAGTTCTTC.

The chain recombines TRBV30 with TRBJ2-5; D might be TRBD2 (5 bases). The V end was cut by 3 bases, the J end by 2 bases, with 19 bases between. This CDR3 region has 16 residues. Germline CDR1 GTSNPN, CDR2 SVGIG (reference sequence). The CDR3 region is CAWRFGGSPWQETQYF. The CDR3 region has the DNA TGTGCCTGGAGGTTTGGTGGGAGTCCCTGGCAAGAGACCCAGTACTTC. Complete variable domain (other parts from reference TRBV30 and TRBJ2-5): SQTIHQWPATLVQPVGSPLSLECTVEGTSNPNLYWYRQAAGRGLQLLFYSVGIGQISSEVPQNLSASRPQDRQFILSSKKLLLSDSGFYLCAWRFGGSPWQETQYFGPGTRLLVL.

The V call is TRBV4-2, the J call TRBJ2-3; no reliable D call. V dropped 8 bases and J dropped 4 bases, with 7 bases sitting between them. The CDR3 contains 11 residues. The germline gives CDR1 LGHNA, CDR2 YNFKEQ. The CDR3 sequence is CASQRSDTQYF. CDR3 nucleotides: TGTGCCAGCCAGAGGTCAGATACGCAGTATTTT.